The clone carrying this T cell receptor beta chain was recorded a few times. Its antigen is as yet unknown. The PCR made use of 60 Vbeta and 13 Jbeta primers. The data were produced by immunoSEQ multiplex PCR, yet TCRdb's version contains in-frame clones alone and is incomplete. This sample carries some 140,000 clones, around 80% of them seen once, and the ten largest clones take roughly 12%. Germline V gene sequence: CDR1 SGHTA, CDR2 FQGNSA. V shed 5 bases and J shed 0 bases, with 7 bases lying between them. The CDR3 has 13 amino acids. The sample belongs to a study of cytomegalovirus exposure and HLA in healthy donors. Study-wide context: As released early, the data held about 85 million unique TCRs from HLA-typed donors.

Study-level findings and limits: Immune exposure was documented only through CMV serostatus.

Specimen: PBMCs. The rearrangement uses TRBV7-2 and TRBJ1-1; D is uncertain. This sequence originates from a man aged 25 to 40 in good health and CMV-seropositive. This CDR3 reads CASSRLMNTEAFF. In nucleotides, the CDR3 is TGTGCCAGCAGCCGACTGATGAACACTGAAGCTTTCTTT.